This T cell receptor (beta chain) was captured in a study of shared clonotypes between healthy human individuals. Germline-derived CDR1 and CDR2 are SNHLY and FYNNEI. The V end was cut by 4 bases, the J end by 7 bases, with 20 bases between. The CDR3 covers 16 residues. Sequenced by immunoSEQ multiplex PCR; TCRdb stores in-frame clones only, minus some. The sample gives hundreds of thousands of clones, roughly 95% of which show up once; roughly 0.1% is in the top ten. It was CD45RO-negative cells, positively selected for CCR7, that made up naive CD8 cells, with terminally differentiated effector memory CD45RA+ cells excluded.

This TCR was recovered from a woman in her 30s in good health. Sequenced sample: naive CD8+ T cells sorted from blood. The genes are TRBV2 and TRBJ2-1, with TRBD2 as a possible D gene (5 bases). The CDR3 loop is CASSVHLGLTRNEQFF. In DNA form, the CDR3 reads TGTGCCAGCAGTGTACATCTAGGGCTCACTAGGAATGAGCAGTTCTTC.